This T cell receptor (beta chain) was sequenced for a study of blood T cell repertoires in COVID-19. Looking at the study overall: Material from acute and convalescent COVID-19 was sourced from the United States, Italy and Spain.

The V gene's germline CDR1 is SGHAT and CDR2 FQNNGV. The CDR3 is 15 residues long. Between the trimmed V and J ends, which lost 1 base and 8 bases, there was a span of 17 bases. Here immunoSEQ multiplex PCR was the method, and the copy in TCRdb shows in-frame clones only, minus some. The table records around 270,000 clones, 86% of them present only once. This clonotype was sampled from a man in his forties who had recovered from COVID-19. V and J are TRBV11-2 and TRBJ1-2; maybe TRBD1 (5 bases). Specimen: peripheral blood. The CDR3 DNA sequence: TGTGCCAGCAGCTTAGGAACAGGCCCCGGTATGGGCTACACCTTC. As protein: CASSLGTGPGMGYTF.